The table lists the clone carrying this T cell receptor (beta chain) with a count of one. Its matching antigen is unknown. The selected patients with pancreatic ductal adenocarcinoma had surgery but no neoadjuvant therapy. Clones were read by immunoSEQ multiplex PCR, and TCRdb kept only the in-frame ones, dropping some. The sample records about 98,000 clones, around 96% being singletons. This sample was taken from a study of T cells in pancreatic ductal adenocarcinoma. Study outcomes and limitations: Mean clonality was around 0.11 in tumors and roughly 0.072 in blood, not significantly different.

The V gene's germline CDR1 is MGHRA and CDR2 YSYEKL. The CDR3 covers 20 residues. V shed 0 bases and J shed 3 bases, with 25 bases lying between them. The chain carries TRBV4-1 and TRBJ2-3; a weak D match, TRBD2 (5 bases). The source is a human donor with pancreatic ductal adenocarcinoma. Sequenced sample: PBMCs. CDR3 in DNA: TGCGCCAGCAGCCAAGATTGGTTGAGCGGATTGGTGGCGCGGACAGATACGCAGTATTTT. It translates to CASSQDWLSGLVARTDTQYF.